Below, 18 T cell receptor beta chains from the same sample are listed, as sequenced in a study of blood T cell repertoires in COVID-19. Measured with immunoSEQ multiplex PCR; TCRdb has only the in-frame clones, and not every one. The table records about 320,000 clones, about 85% of them present only once. Sequencing used PBMCs or T cells enriched from blood (not recorded which). These TCRs come from a woman aged 30 to 39 who had been exposed to COVID-19.

The chain employs TRBV28 and TRBJ1-1, with 7 bases lining up with TRBD1. V gave up 3 bases and J gave up 2 bases; unmatched junction bases: 9. The CDR3 spans 16 residues. Germline assignment: CDR1 MDHEN and CDR2 SYDVKM. Here the CDR3 reads CASSLSSGTANTEAFF. Written as DNA, the CDR3 is TGTGCCAGCAGTTTGTCTTCTGGGACAGCTAACACTGAAGCTTTCTTT.

The chain has TRBV27 and TRBJ1-6, with TRBD1 matching 9 bases. The V segment lost 4 bases and the J segment 6 bases; nucleotides outside the gene matches: 7. Per germline, CDR1 MNHEY and CDR2 SMNVEV (reference sequence). The CDR3 runs to 16 residues. As DNA, the CDR3 is TGTGCCAGCAGTTCCAATACAGGGGGCTCTAATTCACCCCTCCACTTT. Translated, it gives CASSSNTGGSNSPLHF.

This clone was picked up one time. The chain is built from TRBV27 and TRBJ1-6; possibly TRBD1 for D (5 bases). V was clipped by 5 bases and J by 9 bases, with 11 bases between them. The CDR3 covers 13 residues. The germline CDR1 and CDR2 sequences are MNHEY and SMNVEV (reference sequence). The CDR3 DNA is TGTGCCAGCAGTATGACAGATGGTTCACCCCTCCACTTT. Protein sequence: CASSMTDGSPLHF.

The V gene is TRBV6-5, the J gene TRBJ2-5; D perhaps matches TRBD1 (5 bases). Trimming took off 10 bases at V and 3 bases at J, with 18 bases between the two ends. The V gene's germline CDR1 is MNHEY and CDR2 SVGAGI. The CDR3 is made up of 14 amino acids. The CDR3 sequence is CATSLFRGKETQYF. DNA for the CDR3: TGTGCCACCAGCCTATTTAGGGGCAAAGAGACCCAGTACTTC.

This clone was counted once. The chain recombines TRBV2 with TRBJ2-5, with D unresolved. Germline values: CDR1 SNHLY, CDR2 FYNNEI. The CDR3 extends over 11 amino acids. Trimming took off 8 bases at V and 2 bases at J, with 6 bases between the two ends. CDR3 loop: CASDIQETQYF. As DNA, the CDR3 is TGTGCCAGCGACATACAAGAGACCCAGTACTTC. Drawing the rest from reference TRBV2 and TRBJ2-5, the complete variable domain is EPEVTQTPSHQVTQMGQEVILRCVPISNHLYFYWYRQILGQKVEFLVSFYNNEISEKSEIFDDQFSVERPDGSNFTLKIRSTKLEDSAMYFCASDIQETQYFGPGTRLLVL.

Only one count was recorded for this clone. This chain connects TRBV12-3 or TRBV12-4 to TRBJ2-2; tentatively, D is TRBD2 (5 bases). V was clipped by 6 bases and J by 11 bases, with 16 bases between them. CDR3 length: 13 residues. The CDR3 DNA reads as TGTGCCAGCAGGGGCCCCGCCGAGGGAGAGCTGTTTTTT. It is translated as CASRGPAEGELFF.

This clone was seen only a few times. The V gene is TRBV19, the J gene TRBJ2-5, with a possible D match to TRBD2 (6 bases). Germline V gene lookup returns CDR1 LNHDA and CDR2 SQIVND (reference sequence). CDR3 length: 15 residues. The V end was cut by 3 bases, the J end by 5 bases, with 16 bases between. CDR3 nucleotide sequence: TGTGCCAGTAGTATGCCGACGGGACTTGGGGAGACCCAGTACTTC. It codes for CASSMPTGLGETQYF. Drawing the rest from reference TRBV19 and TRBJ2-5, the complete variable domain is DGGITQSPKYLFRKEGQNVTLSCEQNLNHDAMYWYRQDPGQGLRLIYYSQIVNDFQKGDIAEGYSVSREKKESFPLTVTSAQKNPTAFYLCASSMPTGLGETQYFGPGTRLLVL.

This chain connects TRBV19 to TRBJ2-6, with unresolved D. CDR1 and CDR2 (germline): LNHDA, SQIVND (reference sequence). The CDR3 contains 15 residues. V was shortened by 4 bases and J by 4 bases, with 11 bases between the two germline ends. The CDR3 reads CASSTRPSGANVLTF. DNA of the CDR3: TGTGCCAGTAGTACCCGTCCCTCCGGGGCCAACGTCCTGACTTTC.

J is TRBJ1-4 and V is TRBV2; unclear D gene. Germline CDR1 and CDR2: SNHLY and FYNNEI. V lost 6 bases and J lost 0, with 11 bases in between. The CDR3 spans 15 residues. The CDR3 reads CASRASLATNEKLFF. In nucleotides, the CDR3 is TGTGCCAGCAGAGCGTCCTTGGCAACTAATGAAAAACTGTTTTTT.

The chain employs TRBV29-1 and TRBJ1-1; the D gene is possibly TRBD1 (6 bases). CDR3 length equals 13 residues. CDR1 and CDR2 (germline): SQVTM, ANQGSEA. The ends were cut back, 0 bases at V and 5 bases at J, with 10 bases in the middle. The CDR3 spells CSVEEGQGTEAFF. The CDR3, as DNA: TGCAGCGTTGAAGAGGGCCAGGGGACTGAAGCTTTCTTT.

As to this clone: Germline and junction disagree at one end, which may indicate a read error. The chain employs TRBV18 and TRBJ2-4; weak D call: TRBD1 (6 bases). Germline V lookup: CDR1 KGHSH, CDR2 LQKENI. The CDR3 length is 15 residues. CDR3: CASSPLQSTFRGQDF. The DNA for the CDR3 is TGTGCCAGCTCCCCGTTACAGTCGACTTTCAGGGGCCAAGACTTC. Complete variable domain (other parts from reference TRBV18 and TRBJ2-4): NAGVMQNPRHLVRRRGQEARLRCSPMKGHSHVYWYRQLPEEGLKFMVYLQKENIIDESGMPKERFSAEFPKEGPSILRIQQVVRGDSAAYFCASSPLQSTFRGQDFGAGTRLSVL.

The V gene is TRBV7-2, the J gene TRBJ2-7; weak D call: TRBD2 (6 bases). The CDR3 consists of 18 residues. Germline assignment: CDR1 SGHTA and CDR2 FQGNSA. V lost 5 bases and J 6 bases, leaving 29 bases between the germline ends. The CDR3 DNA reads as TGTGCCAGCAGCCCGCGGGGTAGGGCAGGGCGAATAGCCTCCGAGCAGTACTTC. Residues: CASSPRGRAGRIASEQYF.

The chain combines TRBV5-1 with TRBJ1-3; D is possibly TRBD1 (5 bases). The CDR3 runs to 17 residues. CDR1 is SGHRS and CDR2 is YFSETQ in the germline V gene. V lost 4 bases and J 0 bases, leaving 17 bases between the germline ends. CDR3 loop: CASSGGAARSSGNTIYF. The CDR3, as DNA: TGCGCCAGCAGCGGCGGGGCCGCGCGAAGCTCTGGAAACACCATATATTTT.

This chain links TRBV30 with TRBJ2-2, with D maybe TRBD2 (6 bases). Trimming shortened V by 4 bases and J by 0 bases, and 9 bases separated the two germline ends. Germline-derived CDR1 and CDR2 are GTSNPN and SVGIG (reference sequence). The length of the CDR3 is 14 residues. The CDR3 here is CAWNRLANTGELFF. The CDR3 DNA follows: TGTGCCTGGAACCGACTAGCGAACACCGGGGAGCTGTTTTTT.

This rearrangement joins TRBV5-1 to TRBJ2-5, with D possibly TRBD2 on 6 matching bases. V lost 0 bases to trimming and J lost 6 bases, with 12 bases between them. CDR1 SGHRS and CDR2 YFSETQ come from the germline V gene. This CDR3 region has 14 residues. CDR3 sequence reads: CASSLAAEGKTQYF. For the CDR3, the DNA is TGCGCCAGCAGCTTGGCAGCGGAGGGAAAGACCCAGTACTTC.

The chain carries TRBV30 and TRBJ2-5, with 14 bases matching TRBD2. Germline V gene data show CDR1 as GTSNPN and CDR2 as SVGIG (reference sequence). The CDR3 length is 17 residues. Trimming took 2 bases from V and 1 from J; bases not matched to a gene: 6. The CDR3: CAWSQRLAGGFQETQYF. CDR3 bases: TGTGCCTGGAGTCAGAGACTAGCGGGAGGGTTCCAAGAGACCCAGTACTTC.

The J gene is TRBJ2-1, the V gene TRBV2; D uncertain. Trimming left V 7 bases short and J 10 bases short, with 17 bases between. The CDR3 runs 13 residues. CDR1 is SNHLY, CDR2 FYNNEI, per germline. The CDR3, as DNA: TGTGCCAGCAACCCAATGACACTTTGGGAGCAGTTCTTC. Its protein product is CASNPMTLWEQFF.

The rearrangement links TRBV7-3 to TRBJ2-2, with 9 bases matching TRBD1. V shed 5 bases and J 5 bases; nucleotides not matched to a gene: 6. The CDR3 is made up of 15 amino acids. Germline-derived CDR1 and CDR2 are SGHTA and FQGTGA. The CDR3 region is CASSVGQGGTGELFF. The CDR3 nucleotides read TGTGCCAGCAGCGTGGGACAGGGTGGAACCGGGGAGCTGTTTTTT.